This is a list of T cell receptor beta chains from one sample in a study of blood T cell repertoires in COVID-19. The method was immunoSEQ multiplex PCR; TCRdb's version includes in-frame clones alone and lacks a portion of them. The data contain some 340,000 clones, roughly 90% of them singletons. Sequencing was performed on PBMCs or T cells enriched from blood (not recorded which). All receptors come from a woman in her 30s who had been exposed to COVID-19. CDR3s include the opening cysteine and the closing phenylalanine or tryptophan. Each record gives: V gene, CDR3 protein.

V: TRBV15; CDR3: CATSRGDSPRHF
V: TRBV4-1; CDR3: CASSQTSDRGHGYTF
V: TRBV6-6; CDR3: CASSLSGGTYEQYF
V: TRBV7-6; CDR3: CASSLGSGSVSGYTF
V: TRBV27; CDR3: CASSFLPPGQGASNEQFF
V: TRBV6-5; CDR3: CASGRQTDTQYF
V: TRBV2; CDR3: CASSSGQGEGAQHF
V: TRBV4-1; CDR3: CASSHTSVGQFF
V: TRBV19; CDR3: CASSIGQGAYEQYF
V: TRBV18; CDR3: CASSPRGIVDTEAFF
V: TRBV7-9; CDR3: CASSPPYRRDTGELFF
V: TRBV29-1; CDR3: CSVVKGRETGELFF
V: TRBV12-3/TRBV12-4; CDR3: CASSSSGVDGYTF
V: TRBV6-5; CDR3: CASRNRQGYIQYF
V: TRBV5-1; CDR3: CASSLARGPDTQYF
V: TRBV18; CDR3: CASSRQGTDTEAFF
V: TRBV3-1/TRBV3-2; CDR3: CASSLTADTIYF
V: TRBV4-1; CDR3: CASLGGVYGYTF
V: TRBV5-1; CDR3: CASSSLPTGGFQETQYF
V: TRBV15; CDR3: CATSRDGGYSNQPQHF
V: TRBV7-2; CDR3: CASSFSPGHRNYGYTF
V: TRBV12-3/TRBV12-4; CDR3: CASSLGQGGGYTF
V: TRBV19; CDR3: CASSPQVPREDTQYF
V: TRBV9; CDR3: CASSVQAGGKETQYF
V: TRBV15; CDR3: CATARDRRYNQPQHF
V: TRBV5-1; CDR3: CASSIGTVRSSGNTIYF
V: TRBV7-2; CDR3: CASSLVPGAYTEAFF
V: TRBV7-2; CDR3: CASSSGYEQFF
V: TRBV5-8; CDR3: CASSWRGQGADEQYF